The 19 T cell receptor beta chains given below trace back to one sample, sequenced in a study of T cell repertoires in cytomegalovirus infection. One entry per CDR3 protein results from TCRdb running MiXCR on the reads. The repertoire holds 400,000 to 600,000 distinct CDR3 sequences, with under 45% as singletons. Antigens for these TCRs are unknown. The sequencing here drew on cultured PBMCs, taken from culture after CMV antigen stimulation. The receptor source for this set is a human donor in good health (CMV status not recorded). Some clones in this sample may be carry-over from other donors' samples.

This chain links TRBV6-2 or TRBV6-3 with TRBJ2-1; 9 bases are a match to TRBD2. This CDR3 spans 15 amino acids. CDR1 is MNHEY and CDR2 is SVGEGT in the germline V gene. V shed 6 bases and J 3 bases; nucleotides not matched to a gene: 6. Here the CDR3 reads CASRRLAGLYNEQFF. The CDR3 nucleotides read TGTGCCAGCAGACGCCTAGCGGGACTCTACAATGAGCAGTTCTTC.

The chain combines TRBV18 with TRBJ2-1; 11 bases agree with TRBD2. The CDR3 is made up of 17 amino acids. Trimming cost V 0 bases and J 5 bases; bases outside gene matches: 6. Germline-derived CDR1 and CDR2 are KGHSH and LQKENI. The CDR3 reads CASSPPKLAGVNNEQFF. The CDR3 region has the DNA TGTGCCAGCTCACCACCCAAACTAGCGGGGGTAAACAATGAGCAGTTCTTC.

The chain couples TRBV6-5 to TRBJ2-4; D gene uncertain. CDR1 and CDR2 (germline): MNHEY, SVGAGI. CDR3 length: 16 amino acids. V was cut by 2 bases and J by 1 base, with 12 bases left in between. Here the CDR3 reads CASSYGSRTAKNIQYF. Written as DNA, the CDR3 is TGTGCCAGCAGTTACGGATCGAGAACCGCCAAAAACATTCAGTACTTC.

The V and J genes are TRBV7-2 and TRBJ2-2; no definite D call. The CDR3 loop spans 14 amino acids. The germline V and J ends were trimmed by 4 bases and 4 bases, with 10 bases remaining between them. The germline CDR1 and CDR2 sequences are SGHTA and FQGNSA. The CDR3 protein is CASSSTFGTGELFF. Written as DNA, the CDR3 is TGTGCCAGCAGCTCAACCTTTGGCACCGGGGAGCTGTTTTTT. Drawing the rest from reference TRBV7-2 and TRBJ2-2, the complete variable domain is GAGVSQSPSNKVTEKGKDVELRCDPISGHTALYWYRQSLGQGLEFLIYFQGNSAPDKSGLPSDRFSAERTGGSVSTLTIQRTQQEDSAVYLCASSSTFGTGELFFGEGSRLTVL.

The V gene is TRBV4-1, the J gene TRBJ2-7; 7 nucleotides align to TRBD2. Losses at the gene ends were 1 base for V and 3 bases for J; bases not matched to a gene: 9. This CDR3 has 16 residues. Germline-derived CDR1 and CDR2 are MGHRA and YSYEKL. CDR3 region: CASSQVPREMVYEQYF. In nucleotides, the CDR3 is TGCGCCAGCAGCCAAGTCCCGCGGGAGATGGTCTACGAGCAGTACTTC.

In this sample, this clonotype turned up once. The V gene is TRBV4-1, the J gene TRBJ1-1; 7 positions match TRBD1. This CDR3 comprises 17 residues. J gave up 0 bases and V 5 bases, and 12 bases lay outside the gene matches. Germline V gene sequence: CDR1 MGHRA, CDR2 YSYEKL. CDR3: CASSKRWGQSMNTEAFF. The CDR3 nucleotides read TGCGCCAGCAGCAAACGTTGGGGACAGTCCATGAACACTGAAGCTTTCTTT.

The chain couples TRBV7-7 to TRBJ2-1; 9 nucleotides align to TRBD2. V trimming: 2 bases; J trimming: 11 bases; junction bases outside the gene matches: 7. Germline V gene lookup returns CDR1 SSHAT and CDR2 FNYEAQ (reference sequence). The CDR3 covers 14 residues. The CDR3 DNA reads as TGTGCCAGCAGCTTATCCTTTAGCGGGGGAAAGCAGTTCTTC. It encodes CASSLSFSGGKQFF.

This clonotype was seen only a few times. The CDR3 sequence is CASSLAFPARDTQYF. The CDR3 DNA reads TGTGCCAGCAGCTTAGCGTTCCCCGCCAGGGATACGCAGTATTTT. This chain joins TRBV7-2 and TRBJ2-3; no firm D call. Germline CDR1 and CDR2: SGHTA and FQGNSA. V shed 0 bases and J shed 6 bases, with 13 bases lying between them. This CDR3 has 15 residues. Together with reference TRBV7-2 and TRBJ2-3, the CDR3 gives the full variable domain: GAGVSQSPSNKVTEKGKDVELRCDPISGHTALYWYRQSLGQGLEFLIYFQGNSAPDKSGLPSDRFSAERTGGSVSTLTIQRTQQEDSAVYLCASSLAFPARDTQYFGPGTRLTVL.

The CDR3 nucleotides are TGTGCCAGCAGCATAGCCAAAAACAGGGGTGGCCCGAACACCGGGGAGCTGTTTTTT. Translated, it gives CASSIAKNRGGPNTGELFF. The genes are TRBV2 and TRBJ2-2; 7 nucleotides agree with TRBD1. V was pared by 6 bases and J by 0 bases, with 16 bases of the junction left unmatched. Germline lookup yields CDR1 SNHLY and CDR2 FYNNEI. The CDR3 contains 19 residues. Full variable domain (missing parts from reference TRBV2 and TRBJ2-2): EPEVTQTPSHQVTQMGQEVILRCVPISNHLYFYWYRQILGQKVEFLVSFYNNEISEKSEIFDDQFSVERPDGSNFTLKIRSTKLEDSAMYFCASSIAKNRGGPNTGELFFGEGSRLTVL.

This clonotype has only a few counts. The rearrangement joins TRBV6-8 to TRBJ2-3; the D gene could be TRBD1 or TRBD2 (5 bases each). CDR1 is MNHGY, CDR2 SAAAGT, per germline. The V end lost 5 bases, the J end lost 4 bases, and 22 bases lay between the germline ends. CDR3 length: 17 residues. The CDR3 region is CASSLPPGAEGADTQYF. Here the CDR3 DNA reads TGTGCCAGCAGTCTCCCTCCCGGGGCGGAAGGGGCAGATACGCAGTATTTT.

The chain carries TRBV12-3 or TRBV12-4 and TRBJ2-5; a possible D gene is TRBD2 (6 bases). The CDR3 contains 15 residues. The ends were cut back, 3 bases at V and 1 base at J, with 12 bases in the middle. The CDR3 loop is CASSFHAGRQETQYF. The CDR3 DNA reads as TGTGCCAGCAGTTTTCATGCGGGGCGCCAAGAGACCCAGTACTTC.

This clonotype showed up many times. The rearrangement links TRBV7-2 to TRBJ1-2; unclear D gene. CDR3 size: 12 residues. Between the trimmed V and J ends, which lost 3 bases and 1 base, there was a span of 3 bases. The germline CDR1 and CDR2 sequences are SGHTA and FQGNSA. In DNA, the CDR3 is TGTGCCAGCAGCTTTAGTAACTATGGCTACACCTTC. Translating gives CASSFSNYGYTF.

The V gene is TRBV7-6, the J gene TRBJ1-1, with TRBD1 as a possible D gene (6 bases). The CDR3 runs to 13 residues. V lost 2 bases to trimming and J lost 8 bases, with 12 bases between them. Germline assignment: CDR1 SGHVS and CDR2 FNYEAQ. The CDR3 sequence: CASSLSGASEAFF. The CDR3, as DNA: TGTGCCAGCAGCTTATCAGGGGCGAGCGAAGCTTTCTTT.

As DNA, the CDR3 is TGTGCCGGCAGGACAGAAAGAGATGGCTACACCTTC. Encoded protein: CAGRTERDGYTF. The chain has TRBV19 and TRBJ1-2, with a possible D match to TRBD1 (6 bases). The CDR3 sequence is 12 residues long. Per the germline V gene, CDR1 is LNHDA and CDR2 is SQIVND (reference sequence). Trimming shortened V by 11 bases and J by 6 bases, and 16 bases separated the two germline ends.

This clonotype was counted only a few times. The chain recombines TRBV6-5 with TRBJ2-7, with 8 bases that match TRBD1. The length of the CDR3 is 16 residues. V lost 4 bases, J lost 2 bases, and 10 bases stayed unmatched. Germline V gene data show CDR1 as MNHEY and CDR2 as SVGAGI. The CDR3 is CASSSSGTGRPYEQYF. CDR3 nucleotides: TGTGCCAGCAGTTCCTCCGGGACAGGCCGTCCCTACGAGCAGTACTTC.

CDR3 nucleotide sequence: TGTGCCAGCAGATCTACAGGGAGAGGCGAGCAGTACTTC. It codes for CASRSTGRGEQYF. The chain carries TRBV12-3 or TRBV12-4 and TRBJ2-7; D is perhaps TRBD1 (6 bases). The CDR3 is 13 residues long. V lost 6 bases and J 6 bases, leaving 15 bases between the germline ends.

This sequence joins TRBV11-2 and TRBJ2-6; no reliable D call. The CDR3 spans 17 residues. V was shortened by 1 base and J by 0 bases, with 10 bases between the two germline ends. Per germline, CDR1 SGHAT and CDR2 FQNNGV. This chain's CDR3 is CASSLGRRNSGANVLTF. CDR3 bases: TGTGCCAGCAGCTTAGGACGGCGGAACTCTGGGGCCAACGTCCTGACTTTC.

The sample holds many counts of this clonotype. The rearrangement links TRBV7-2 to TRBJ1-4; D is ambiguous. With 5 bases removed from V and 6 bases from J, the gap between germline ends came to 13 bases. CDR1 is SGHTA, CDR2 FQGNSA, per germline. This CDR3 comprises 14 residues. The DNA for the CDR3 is TGTGCCAGCAGCCGTGGTGGGAGCGATGAAAAACTGTTTTTT. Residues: CASSRGGSDEKLFF.

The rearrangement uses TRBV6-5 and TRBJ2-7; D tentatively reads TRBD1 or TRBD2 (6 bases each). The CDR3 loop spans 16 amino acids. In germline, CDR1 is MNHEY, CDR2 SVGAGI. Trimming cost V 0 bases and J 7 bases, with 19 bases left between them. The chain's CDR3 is CASSYSKYRGAREQYF. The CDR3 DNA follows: TGTGCCAGCAGTTACTCAAAGTATAGGGGGGCTAGGGAGCAGTACTTC.